Listed here are 18 T cell receptor beta chains from one sample, sequenced in a study of identical twins. Each CDR3 protein gets one entry after TCRdb re-called the 5' RACE reads with MiXCR. The table records approximately 1.8 million distinct CDR3 sequences, around 33% of them present only once. Sequenced material: cord blood. These receptors were collected from a newborn girl in good health.

The CDR3 reads CASRPSLQSGDRYYEQYF. The CDR3 nucleotides are TGTGCCAGCAGGCCCTCGCTACAATCCGGGGACCGCTACTACGAGCAGTACTTC. The chain recombines TRBV28 with TRBJ2-7; the D call may be TRBD1 or TRBD2 (5 bases each). Per the germline V gene, CDR1 is MDHEN and CDR2 is SYDVKM. The CDR3 covers 18 residues. Trimming took 6 bases from V and 3 from J, leaving 27 bases between them.

The chain links TRBV20-1 to TRBJ2-5; D call uncertain. CDR3 length equals 9 residues. Germline CDR1 DFQATT, CDR2 SNEGSKA (reference sequence). Trimming shortened V by 5 bases and J by 11 bases, and 9 bases separated the two germline ends. Written as DNA, the CDR3 is TGCAGTGCTGGAGTAGAGCAGTACTTC. Its protein product is CSAGVEQYF.

A few counts support this clonotype. The V and J genes are TRBV5-1 and TRBJ2-1, with D hard to call. Germline CDR1 reads SGHRS; CDR2 reads YFSETQ. V gave up 1 base and J gave up 7 bases, with 6 bases separating them. The CDR3 consists of 12 residues. CDR3 region: CASSLFGNEQFF. CDR3 DNA sequence: TGCGCCAGCAGCTTGTTCGGGAATGAGCAGTTCTTC.

V usage is TRBV5-1 and J usage is TRBJ2-1; 12 nucleotides agree with TRBD2. The CDR3 runs to 16 residues. Germline trimming cut 1 base from V and 5 bases from J; bases unmatched to any gene: 4. Germline values: CDR1 SGHRS, CDR2 YFSETQ. CDR3 amino acids: CASSLTLAGGNNEQFF. In DNA form, the CDR3 reads TGCGCCAGCAGCTTGACACTAGCGGGGGGCAACAATGAGCAGTTCTTC.

The chain has TRBV15 and TRBJ1-6, with TRBD1 as a possible D gene (6 bases). Per germline, CDR1 LNHNV and CDR2 YYDKDF (reference sequence). Trimming left V 0 bases short and J 6 bases short, with 18 bases between. CDR3 length equals 18 residues. The DNA for the CDR3 is TGTGCCACCAGCAGAGATTCGGGGGCGACGGCACCTAATTCACCCCTCCACTTT. It specifies CATSRDSGATAPNSPLHF. Full variable domain (missing parts from reference TRBV15 and TRBJ1-6): DAMVIQNPRYQVTQFGKPVTLSCSQTLNHNVMYWYQQKSSQAPKLLFHYYDKDFNNEADTPDNFQSRRPNTSFCFLDIRSPGLGDTAMYLCATSRDSGATAPNSPLHFGNGTRLTVT.

The rearrangement joins TRBV10-2 to TRBJ1-5; a possible D gene is TRBD1 (5 bases). CDR3 length: 12 amino acids. Per germline, CDR1 WSHSY and CDR2 SAAADI. Trimming removed 7 bases from V and 7 bases from J, with 11 bases in between. The CDR3 nucleotides read TGCGCCAGCATGGACCGGGGGCAGCCCCAGCATTTT. As protein: CASMDRGQPQHF.

The V call is TRBV28, the J call TRBJ1-2, with D unclear. This CDR3 has 14 residues. Germline V gene sequence: CDR1 MDHEN, CDR2 SYDVKM. V lost 3 bases and J 5 bases, leaving 13 bases between the germline ends. CDR3 loop: CASSFGRPRYGYTF. The CDR3 DNA is TGTGCCAGCAGTTTCGGCAGGCCTAGGTATGGCTACACCTTC.

The chain uses TRBV7-9 and TRBJ1-6; maybe TRBD1 (5 bases). The V end lost 2 bases, the J end lost 10 bases, and 9 bases lay between the germline ends. CDR1 and CDR2 (germline): SEHNR, FQNEAQ (reference sequence). The CDR3 is 13 amino acids. DNA of the CDR3: TGTGCCAGCAGCTTACCAGGGAAATCACCCCTCCACTTT. It is translated as CASSLPGKSPLHF.

A few counts support this clonotype. The junction departs from germline at one end; a sequencing error may be responsible. This chain connects TRBV14 to TRBJ2-1; 13 positions agree with TRBD2. Germline-derived CDR1 and CDR2 are SGHDN and FVKESK. There are 15 residues in the CDR3. DNA of the CDR3: TGCCCCTCCAATCCCACTAGCGGGGGGGCGAAAGGGCAGTTCTTC. The encoded protein is CPSNPTSGGAKGQFF.

CDR3 residues: CASKDIRDEKLFF. CDR3 in DNA: TGTGCCAGCAAGGATATTCGGGATGAAAAACTGTTTTTT. The J gene is TRBJ1-4, the V gene TRBV6-2 or TRBV6-3; no definite D call. CDR3 length: 13 amino acids. The germline gives CDR1 MNHEY, CDR2 SVGEGT. The V end was cut by 7 bases, the J end by 6 bases, with 12 bases between.

In its sample, this clonotype was seen a few times. The chain is built from TRBV4-2 and TRBJ2-1; D remains unclear. This CDR3 spans 13 amino acids. V lost 0 bases, J lost 9 bases, and 9 bases lay in between. CDR1 is LGHNA, CDR2 YNFKEQ, per germline. The CDR3 coding sequence is TGTGCCAGCAGCCAAGATTTTGCGGCTGAGCAGTTCTTC. This encodes CASSQDFAAEQFF.

The chain carries TRBV5-1 and TRBJ1-1, with TRBD1 identical over 7 bases. CDR1 and CDR2 from the germline V gene are SGHRS and YFSETQ. CDR3 length equals 15 residues. J gave up 4 bases and V 4 bases, and 10 bases lay outside the gene matches. For the CDR3, the DNA is TGCGCCAGCAGCCAACCCGGACAGGCAGTCACTGAAGCTTTCTTT. This codes for CASSQPGQAVTEAFF.

This clonotype appeared many times. The rearrangement links TRBV19 to TRBJ2-7; the match to TRBD2 covers 8 bases. CDR1 LNHDA and CDR2 SQIVND come from the germline V gene (reference sequence). The trim removed 9 bases at V and 2 bases at J, leaving 6 bases unmatched. CDR3 length: 13 amino acids. The CDR3 here is CASSISGTYEQYF. CDR3 DNA sequence: TGTGCCAGCAGCATTAGCGGGACCTACGAGCAGTACTTC.

A remark on this clonotype: Compared with germline, one end of the junction differs, possibly owing to a read error. This chain connects TRBV20-1 to TRBJ2-4, with 8 nucleotides matching TRBD2. CDR1 and CDR2 from the germline V gene are DFQATT and SNEGSKA (reference sequence). The CDR3 loop spans 14 amino acids. The CDR3 nucleotides read TGCAGTGCTAGCGGGAGGGTAGCCAAAAACACTCAGTACTTC. This gives the protein CSASGRVAKNTQYF.

The chain recombines TRBV20-1 with TRBJ1-5, with 11 bases that match TRBD1. Germline lookup yields CDR1 DFQATT and CDR2 SNEGSKA (reference sequence). CDR3 length: 15 amino acids. V trimming: 6 bases; J trimming: 3 bases; junction bases outside the gene matches: 7. DNA of the CDR3: TGCAGTGCCCGGACAGGGGGCGCCGACAATCAGCCCCAGCATTTT. This gives the protein CSARTGGADNQPQHF.

The genes are TRBV4-1 and TRBJ1-1; D is unresolved. The V gene's germline CDR1 is MGHRA and CDR2 YSYEKL. V was trimmed by 2 bases and J by 1 base, leaving 11 bases between them. The length of the CDR3 is 15 residues. CDR3 coding DNA: TGCGCCAGCAGCCAAATAGGAACAGCGAACACTGAAGCTTTCTTT. Translation gives CASSQIGTANTEAFF.

This sequence joins TRBV12-3 or TRBV12-4 and TRBJ1-1; the match to TRBD1 covers 9 bases. The CDR3 sequence is 17 residues long. The trim removed 3 bases at V and 0 bases at J, leaving 8 bases unmatched. The CDR3 here is CASSLWGQGPVNTEAFF. CDR3 nucleotide sequence: TGTGCCAGCAGTTTGTGGGGACAGGGTCCCGTGAACACTGAAGCTTTCTTT.

This clonotype occurred a few times. The CDR3 protein is CSARDGGRGQYF. The CDR3 DNA follows: TGCAGTGCTAGAGATGGAGGCAGGGGGCAGTACTTC. J is TRBJ2-5 and V is TRBV20-1; TRBD1 matches 7 bases. V shed 0 bases, J shed 11 bases, and the junction held 6 bases outside the gene matches. The CDR3 has 12 amino acids. The V gene's germline CDR1 is DFQATT and CDR2 SNEGSKA (reference sequence).